This TCR beta chain was recovered during a study of Graves' ophthalmopathy and Graves' hyperthyroidism. Germline V gene data show CDR1 as KGHDR and CDR2 as SFDVKD. V lost 4 bases and J lost 4, with 12 bases in between. This CDR3 is 14 amino acids long. There are many counts of this clonotype. The TCR beta CDR3 regions underwent amplification from RNA transcripts. RT-PCR in the first round used HTBI primers; a second-round multiplex PCR followed. TCRdb processed the multiplex PCR reads anew with MiXCR; each CDR3 protein has one entry. The sample contains a few hundred thousand distinct CDR3 sequences, 15% of which appear only once. Excluded: other autoimmune disease, uncontrolled infection, pregnancy or lactation. From fresh peripheral blood, 10 ml in volume, the PBMCs were obtained.

The sequencing input was peripheral blood. This TCR came from a woman in her late teens or twenties with stable Graves' hyperthyroidism. The chain has TRBV24-1 and TRBJ1-2; no clear D gene. In nucleotides, the CDR3 is TGTGCCACCAGTGACCTCAACAAAGGCTATGGCTACACCTTC. It codes for CATSDLNKGYGYTF.